Listed here are 15 T cell receptor beta chains from one sample, sequenced in a study of blood T cell repertoires in COVID-19. TCRdb's table, derived via immunoSEQ multiplex PCR, lists solely in-frame clones and lacks some. The sample shows just under 40,000 clones, approximately 94% of them seen only once. The sample consisted of peripheral blood. These receptors originate from a human donor with active COVID-19. The donor label of this sample is uncertain.

The V gene is TRBV5-5, the J gene TRBJ1-1; 7 nucleotides align to TRBD1. In germline, CDR1 is SGHKS, CDR2 YYEKEE (reference sequence). The CDR3 covers 14 residues. With 5 bases clipped from V and 0 bases from J, the junction kept 4 bases outside the gene matches. The CDR3 DNA is TGTGCCAGCAGGACGGGACAGCTGAACACTGAAGCTTTCTTT. It yields the protein CASRTGQLNTEAFF. Complete variable domain (other parts from reference TRBV5-5 and TRBJ1-1): DAGVTQSPTHLIKTRGQQVTLRCSPISGHKSVSWYQQVLGQGPQFIFQYYEKEERGRGNFPDRFSARQFPNYSSELNVNALLLGDSALYLCASRTGQLNTEAFFGQGTRLTVV.

V and J are TRBV5-1 and TRBJ2-4; 7 bases fit TRBD2. Germline V CDR1 and CDR2: SGHRS, YFSETQ. The CDR3 extends over 14 amino acids. The trim removed 4 bases at V and 0 bases at J, leaving 1 base unmatched. CDR3 nucleotide sequence: TGCGCCAGCAGCGGGGGGGAAGCCAAAAACATTCAGTACTTC. Residues: CASSGGEAKNIQYF.

The chain uses TRBV5-4 and TRBJ1-1; D gene unclear. Trimming removed 1 base at V and 9 bases at J, with 16 bases between. The CDR3 loop spans 14 amino acids. Germline CDR1 and CDR2: SGHNT and YYREEE (reference sequence). The CDR3 sequence: CASSLSPGQPKAFF. The CDR3, as DNA: TGTGCCAGCAGCTTGTCCCCGGGTCAGCCAAAAGCTTTCTTT.

The chain has TRBV5-1 and TRBJ1-2, with TRBD1 matching over 9 bases. This CDR3 has 14 residues. The germline CDR1 and CDR2 sequences are SGHRS and YFSETQ. The V segment lost 4 bases and the J segment 8 bases; nucleotides outside the gene matches: 9. CDR3 region: CASSPLQGAVGYTF. The CDR3 nucleotides read TGCGCCAGCAGCCCCTTACAGGGGGCGGTCGGCTACACCTTC.

This rearrangement joins TRBV10-2 to TRBJ1-5; the match to TRBD1 covers 7 bases. The CDR3 consists of 15 residues. Germline loops: CDR1 WSHSY, CDR2 SAAADI. V dropped 5 bases and J dropped 2; count of bases not matched to a gene: 6. The CDR3 region has the DNA TGCGCCAGCAGTTCCCAGGGGGGAGGCAATCAGCCCCAGCATTTT. Protein product: CASSSQGGGNQPQHF.

The chain uses TRBV9 and TRBJ1-4; D may be TRBD1 (5 bases). The CDR3 runs 13 residues. Germline lookup yields CDR1 SGDLS and CDR2 YYNGEE. Trimming pared 4 bases from V and 7 bases from J, leaving 11 bases between. The CDR3 sequence: CASSLRGGEKLFF. The CDR3, as DNA: TGTGCCAGCAGCCTCCGGGGGGGTGAAAAACTGTTTTTT.

The CDR3 region is CASSRVAGNNEQFF. In DNA form, the CDR3 reads TGCGCCAGCAGCCGAGTAGCGGGCAACAATGAGCAGTTCTTC. V and J are TRBV4-1 and TRBJ2-1; TRBD2 aligns across 7 bases. V shed 4 bases, J shed 5 bases, and the junction held 5 bases outside the gene matches. The CDR3 consists of 14 residues. Germline V gene data show CDR1 as MGHRA and CDR2 as YSYEKL.

This chain connects TRBV5-5 to TRBJ1-2; 8 bases line up with TRBD1. CDR1 is SGHKS and CDR2 is YYEKEE in the germline V gene (reference sequence). J lost 2 bases, V lost 6 bases, and 0 bases had no gene match. This CDR3 has 12 amino acids. This chain's CDR3 is CASTGGNYGYTF. Written as DNA, the CDR3 is TGTGCCAGCACAGGGGGCAACTATGGCTACACCTTC.

The chain links TRBV6-5 to TRBJ2-1, with TRBD1 matching over 10 bases. Losses at the gene ends were 10 bases for V and 8 bases for J; bases not matched to a gene: 11. Germline CDR1 MNHEY, CDR2 SVGAGI. CDR3 length equals 14 residues. In DNA, the CDR3 is TGTGCCATGAACCGGGACAGGGGCATGGATGAGCAGTTCTTC. It specifies CAMNRDRGMDEQFF.

This chain uses TRBV6-5 with TRBJ1-5; D unclear. This CDR3 contains 13 residues. Trimming left V 10 bases short and J 0 bases short, with 10 bases between. Germline assignment: CDR1 MNHEY and CDR2 SVGAGI. The CDR3, as DNA: TGTGCCATACTTCATAGTAGCAATCAGCCCCAGCATTTT. Protein: CAILHSSNQPQHF.

The chain has TRBV18 and TRBJ1-5; a weak D match, TRBD1 (6 bases). Looked up from germline, CDR1 is KGHSH and CDR2 is LQKENI. The CDR3 runs to 17 residues. V was clipped by 2 bases and J by 3 bases, with 17 bases between them. DNA of the CDR3: TGTGCCAGCTCACCATCGCCACAGGGCTTAGACAATCAGCCCCAGCATTTT. This codes for CASSPSPQGLDNQPQHF.

The chain employs TRBV27 and TRBJ2-7, with TRBD1 matching over 8 bases. The CDR3 spans 13 residues. V lost 5 bases, J lost 3 bases, and 3 bases stayed unmatched. CDR1 and CDR2 (germline): MNHEY, SMNVEV (reference sequence). CDR3 amino acids: CASSPGTGYEQYF. The CDR3 region has the DNA TGTGCCAGCAGTCCCGGGACAGGCTACGAGCAGTACTTC.

The chain combines TRBV2 with TRBJ2-3, with 11 bases lining up with TRBD2. This CDR3 is built from 16 residues. Germline V gives CDR1 SNHLY, CDR2 FYNNEI. V trimming: 8 bases; J trimming: 0 bases; junction bases outside the gene matches: 7. DNA for the CDR3: TGTGCCAGCTCTGGGACTAGCGGAACTAGCACAGATACGCAGTATTTT. Protein sequence: CASSGTSGTSTDTQYF.

The chain couples TRBV27 to TRBJ1-6; D remains unclear. The germline CDR1 and CDR2 sequences are MNHEY and SMNVEV (reference sequence). Trimming took 6 bases from V and 10 from J, leaving 13 bases between them. The length of the CDR3 is 13 residues. CDR3 bases: TGTGCCAGCAGGGGTCTGATGGGCTCACCCCTCCACTTT. It translates to CASRGLMGSPLHF.

This chain's CDR3 is CASSQGGLGATEAFF. The CDR3 DNA sequence: TGCGCCAGCAGCCAAGGGGGCCTTGGAGCTACTGAAGCTTTCTTT. The chain has TRBV4-1 and TRBJ1-1; TRBD1 is a possible D gene (5 bases). This CDR3 region has 15 residues. V gave up 1 base and J gave up 5 bases, with 14 bases separating them. Germline V gives CDR1 MGHRA, CDR2 YSYEKL.